The source of this T cell receptor (beta chain) is a study of response to subunit inactivated influenza vaccine. The CDR3 sequence is 13 residues long. Germline CDR1 reads MGHRA; CDR2 reads YSYEKL. Trimming cost V 0 bases and J 12 bases, with 14 bases left between them. TCRdb analysed the RT-PCR reads with MiXCR anew, one entry per CDR3 protein. The table has hundreds of thousands of distinct CDR3 sequences, around 10% seen once. The data also belong to a second study, concerning T cells expressing NK-cell markers. As that report states: Synthesis of TCR beta cDNA relied on 5'RACE template switching carrying UMIs. Sorting of alpha-beta TCR T cells alone was achieved in several experiments with an anti-gamma-delta TCR antibody. Four donors' CD3+CD56-NKG2C+ cells were dominated by the same clonotypes.

The TCR comes from a man aged 50 or older who received an inactivated influenza vaccine. The gene calls are TRBV4-1 and TRBJ1-1; maybe TRBD1 (6 bases). The specimen comprised PBMCs from blood, sampled on the day of vaccination. CDR3 residues: CASSQEGGLGTFF. DNA of the CDR3: TGCGCCAGCAGCCAAGAGGGGGGCTTGGGAACTTTCTTT.